The entry that follows covers one T cell receptor (beta chain) sequence. The sample belongs to a study of blood T cell repertoires in COVID-19. As for the study in general: The United States, Italy and Spain supplied acute and convalescent COVID-19 samples. PBMCs, B-cell-depleted T cells, or T cells provided the cDNA or gDNA that made up the material.

Germline lookup yields CDR1 SGHTA and CDR2 FQGNSA. Trimming pared 1 base from V and 5 bases from J, leaving 9 bases between. CDR3 length equals 14 residues. Per the authors' pipeline: For nucleated cells, counts were estimated from reference gene primer amplification. Sequencing used immunoSEQ multiplex PCR; TCRdb keeps in-frame clones, though not all of them. Clone size and V and J calls were adopted from that table, with D and trimming inferred from the DNA. The data contain about 250,000 clones, about 85% of them singletons. The specimen sequenced was peripheral blood. The receptor comes from a man between 18 and 35 years old with active or convalescent COVID-19. This chain uses TRBV7-2 with TRBJ1-5; a weak D match, TRBD1 (6 bases). CDR3: CASSLDRVYQPQHF. The CDR3, as DNA: TGTGCCAGCAGCTTAGACAGGGTCTATCAGCCCCAGCATTTT.